This T cell receptor beta chain was captured by sequencing in a study of T cell repertoires in cytomegalovirus infection. On the study more broadly: The authors used CMV epitopes that were HLA-C-restricted (recently identified) and HLA-B-restricted (well studied). TCR beta signatures that were public indicated CMV infection and matching HLA type. General study points: Clonotypes of TCR beta that were HLA-C-restricted and CMV-specific dominated the ex vivo response. Summed frequency of public TCR beta families distinguished CMV carriers with the relevant HLA.

TCRdb re-derived calls from the reads in MiXCR, one entry per CDR3 protein. Here the sample spans roughly 150,000 distinct CDR3 sequences, more than 25% being singletons. Germline V lookup: CDR1 MNHEY, CDR2 SVGAGI. Trimming left V 2 bases short and J 6 bases short, with 11 bases between. The CDR3 contains 14 residues. In the case of this clonotype: Its specificity is not known.

The chain recombines TRBV6-5 with TRBJ2-1; no firm D call. Material: CD8+ T cells from cultured PBMCs, obtained from culture after CMV antigen stimulation. The clonotype originates from a human donor in good health (CMV status not recorded). Some clones in this sample may be carry-over from other donors' samples. CDR3 sequence: CASSYGQSLNEQFF. In nucleotides, the CDR3 is TGTGCCAGCAGTTACGGGCAGTCCCTCAATGAGCAGTTCTTC.